Described below is a single TCR beta chain sequence and its context. The data originate from a study of shared clonotypes between healthy human individuals. TCRdb's table, derived via immunoSEQ multiplex PCR, lists solely in-frame clones and lacks some. Of 2.3 million or so clones in the sample, more than 80% are singletons; the top ten hold about 0.39%. CDR3 length: 17 residues. Trimming cost V 1 base and J 2 bases, with 15 bases left between them. Looked up from germline, CDR1 is MGHRA and CDR2 is YSYEKL. Sequencing was carried out using naive CD4+ T cells from PBMCs. Subset meaning: CD45RA+ positively selected. J is TRBJ1-5 and V is TRBV4-1, with a tentative D call TRBD1 (6 bases). This sequence originates from a man younger than 30 in good health. Some clones in this sample may be carry-over from other donors' samples. CDR3 coding DNA: TGCGCCAGCAGCCAAGTCCGCACAGGGATAGGCAATCAGCCCCAGCATTTT. Encoded protein: CASSQVRTGIGNQPQHF.